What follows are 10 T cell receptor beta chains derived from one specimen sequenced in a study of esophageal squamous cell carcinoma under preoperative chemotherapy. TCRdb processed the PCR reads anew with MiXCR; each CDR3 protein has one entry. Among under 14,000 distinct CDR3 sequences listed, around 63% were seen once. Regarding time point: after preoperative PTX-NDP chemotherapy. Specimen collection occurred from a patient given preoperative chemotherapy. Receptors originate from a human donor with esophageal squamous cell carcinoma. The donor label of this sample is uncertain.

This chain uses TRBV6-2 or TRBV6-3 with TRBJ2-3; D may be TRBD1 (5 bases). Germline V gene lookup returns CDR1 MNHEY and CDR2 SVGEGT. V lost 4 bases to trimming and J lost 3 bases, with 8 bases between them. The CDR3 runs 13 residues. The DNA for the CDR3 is TGTGCCAGCAGTTGGCCAGGGACAGATACGCAGTATTTT. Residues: CASSWPGTDTQYF.

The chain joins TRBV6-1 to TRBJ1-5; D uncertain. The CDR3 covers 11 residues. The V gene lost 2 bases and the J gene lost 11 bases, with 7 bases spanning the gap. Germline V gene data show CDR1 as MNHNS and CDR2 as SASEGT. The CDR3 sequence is CASSEYSTQHF. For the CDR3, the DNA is TGTGCCAGCAGTGAATACAGTACCCAGCATTTT.

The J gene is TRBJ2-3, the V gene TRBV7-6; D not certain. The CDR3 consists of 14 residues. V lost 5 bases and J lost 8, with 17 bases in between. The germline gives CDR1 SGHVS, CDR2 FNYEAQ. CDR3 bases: TGTGCCAGCAGCGTGAGAGAGGCGGATCTTACGCAGTATTTT. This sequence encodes CASSVREADLTQYF.

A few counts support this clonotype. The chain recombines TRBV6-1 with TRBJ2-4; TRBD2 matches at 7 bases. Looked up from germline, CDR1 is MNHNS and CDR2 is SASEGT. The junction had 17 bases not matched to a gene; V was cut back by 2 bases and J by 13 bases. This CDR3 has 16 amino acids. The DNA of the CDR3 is TGTGCCAGCAGTGAATTGGGGGGGTGCGCCACAAATACGCAGTACTTC. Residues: CASSELGGCATNTQYF.

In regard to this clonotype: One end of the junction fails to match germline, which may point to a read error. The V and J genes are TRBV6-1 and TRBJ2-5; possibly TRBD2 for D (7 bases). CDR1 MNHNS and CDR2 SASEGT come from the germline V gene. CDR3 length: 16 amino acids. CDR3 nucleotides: TGTGCCAGCGCCGGGGGCGGGCTAGCGGCCAAAGAGACGCAGTATTTC. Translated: CASAGGGLAAKETQYF.

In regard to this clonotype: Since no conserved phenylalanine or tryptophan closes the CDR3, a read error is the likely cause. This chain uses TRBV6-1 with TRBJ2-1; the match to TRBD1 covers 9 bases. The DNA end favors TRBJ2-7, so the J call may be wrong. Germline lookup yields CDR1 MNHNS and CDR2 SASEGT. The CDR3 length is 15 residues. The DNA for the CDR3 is TGTGCCAGCAGCCTCGGTGGGACAGGGACTTACGAGCAGTACCTC. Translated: CASSLGGTGTYEQYL.

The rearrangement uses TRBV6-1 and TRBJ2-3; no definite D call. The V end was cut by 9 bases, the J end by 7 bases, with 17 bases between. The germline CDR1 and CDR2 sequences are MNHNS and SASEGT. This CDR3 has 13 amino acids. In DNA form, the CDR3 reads TGTGCCAGGGGTGAAGGGCCCCAAAATACGCAGTATTTT. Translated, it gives CARGEGPQNTQYF.

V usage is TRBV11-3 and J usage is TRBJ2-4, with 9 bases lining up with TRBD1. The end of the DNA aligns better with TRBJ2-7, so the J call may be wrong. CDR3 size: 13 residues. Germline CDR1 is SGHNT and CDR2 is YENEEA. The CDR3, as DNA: TGTGCCAGCAGCCAGGGACAGGGAGGCGAGCAGTACTTC. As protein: CASSQGQGGEQYF.

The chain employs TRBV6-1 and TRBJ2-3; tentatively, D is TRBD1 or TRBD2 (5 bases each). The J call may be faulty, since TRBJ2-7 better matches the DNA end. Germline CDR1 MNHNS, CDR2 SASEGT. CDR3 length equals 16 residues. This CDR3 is CASRELGGSDQETQYF. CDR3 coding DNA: TGTGCCAGCAGGGAACTTGGGGGAAGCGACCAAGAGACGCAGTACTTC.

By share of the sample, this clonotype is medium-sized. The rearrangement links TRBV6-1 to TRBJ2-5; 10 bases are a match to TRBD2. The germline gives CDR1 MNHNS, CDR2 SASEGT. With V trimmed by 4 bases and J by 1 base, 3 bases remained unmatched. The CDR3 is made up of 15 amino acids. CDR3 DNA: TGTGCCAGCAGTGCCGTAGCGGGGGGCCAAGAGACCCAGTACTTC. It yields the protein CASSAVAGGQETQYF.